The 22 T cell receptor beta chains given below trace back to one sample, sequenced in a study of cytomegalovirus exposure and HLA in healthy donors. Vbeta (60) and Jbeta (13) primers were used in the PCR. Sequenced by immunoSEQ multiplex PCR; TCRdb stores in-frame clones only, minus some. The data show nearly 65,000 clones, around 73% seen once. The material sequenced was PBMCs. The receptor set was obtained from a man aged 45-65 years in good health and CMV-seronegative.

The chain links TRBV6-5 to TRBJ2-1; D is perhaps TRBD1 (5 bases). V lost 7 bases and J 3 bases, leaving 13 bases between the germline ends. Germline V gene lookup returns CDR1 MNHEY and CDR2 SVGAGI. The CDR3 length is 14 residues. In nucleotides, the CDR3 is TGTGCCAGCAAGGAGACAGATTTCTACAATGAGCAGTTCTTC. As protein: CASKETDFYNEQFF.

The chain is built from TRBV28 and TRBJ2-1; D might be TRBD1 (6 bases). Germline-derived CDR1 and CDR2 are MDHEN and SYDVKM. The CDR3 length is 16 residues. Trimming left V 5 bases short and J 0 bases short, with 14 bases between. CDR3 sequence: CASSRTGQSSYNEQFF. CDR3 nucleotide sequence: TGTGCCAGCAGTCGAACAGGGCAGAGCTCCTACAATGAGCAGTTCTTC.

J is TRBJ2-2 and V is TRBV2; 7 bases map to TRBD1. The V gene end was trimmed by 9 bases and the J gene end by 0 bases; junction bases not matched to a gene: 4. This CDR3 comprises 14 residues. Germline CDR1 SNHLY, CDR2 FYNNEI. CDR3 DNA sequence: TGTGCCAGTGGACAGGACGCGAACACCGGGGAGCTGTTTTTT. Protein: CASGQDANTGELFF.

For the CDR3, the DNA is TGTGCCAGCAGCCTCCTGGCGGGGACTGATGGCTACACCTTC. Translated: CASSLLAGTDGYTF. The genes are TRBV4-2 and TRBJ1-2; TRBD1 is a possible D gene (5 bases). CDR3 length: 14 residues. V dropped 4 bases and J dropped 6 bases, with 15 bases sitting between them. Germline lookup yields CDR1 LGHNA and CDR2 YNFKEQ.

In its sample, this clone was seen once. The V gene is TRBV29-1, the J gene TRBJ2-5, with 10 bases fitting TRBD1. Germline-derived CDR1 and CDR2 are SQVTM and ANQGSEA. The CDR3 covers 19 residues. V shed 4 bases and J 0 bases; nucleotides not matched to a gene: 17. CDR3 protein: CSVGGPNRQGAQNQETQYF. CDR3 coding DNA: TGCAGCGTTGGTGGTCCGAATAGACAGGGGGCACAGAACCAAGAGACCCAGTACTTC.

The chain recombines TRBV7-9 with TRBJ1-3, with no clear D. The length of the CDR3 is 14 residues. Trimming took 8 bases from V and 0 from J, leaving 11 bases between them. Germline CDR1 reads SEHNR; CDR2 reads FQNEAQ (reference sequence). This chain's CDR3 is CASRSGNSGNTIYF. The CDR3 nucleotides read TGTGCCAGCCGTTCGGGGAACTCTGGAAACACCATATATTTT.

This rearrangement joins TRBV9 to TRBJ2-2, with TRBD1 identical over 7 bases. CDR1 SGDLS and CDR2 YYNGEE come from the germline V gene. Trimming at V came to 5 bases and at J to 1 base, leaving 5 bases not matched to a gene. The CDR3 has 15 residues. In DNA, the CDR3 is TGTGCCAGCAGGGGACGACAGGGGAACACCGGGGAGCTGTTTTTT. Encoded protein: CASRGRQGNTGELFF.

There are a few counts of this clone. The chain combines TRBV19 with TRBJ1-6, with TRBD1 as a possible D gene (6 bases). Germline V CDR1 and CDR2: LNHDA, SQIVND (reference sequence). CDR3 length: 15 residues. Trimming took 3 bases from V and 8 from J, leaving 14 bases between them. CDR3 region: CASSISDRRHSPLHF. As DNA, the CDR3 is TGTGCCAGTAGTATCTCCGACAGGAGGCATTCACCCCTCCACTTT.

This clone occurred once. The gene calls are TRBV7-2 and TRBJ1-2, with 7 nucleotides matching TRBD1. Germline CDR1 is SGHTA and CDR2 is FQGNSA. Trimming removed 5 bases from V and 4 bases from J; junction bases left unmatched: 16. The CDR3 loop spans 17 amino acids. Here the CDR3 DNA reads TGTGCCAGCAGCCGTAACAGGGGATTCGGTACTAGCTATGGCTACACCTTC. Translating it yields CASSRNRGFGTSYGYTF.

V usage is TRBV7-8 and J usage is TRBJ1-3, with TRBD1 identical over 8 bases. Germline CDR1 and CDR2: SGHVS and FQNEAQ. J gave up 3 bases and V 3 bases, and 4 bases lay outside the gene matches. The CDR3 spans 15 residues. This CDR3 reads CASSFQGAGGNTIYF. CDR3 bases: TGTGCCAGCAGCTTCCAGGGGGCTGGTGGAAACACCATATATTTT.

V gene TRBV2 combines with J gene TRBJ2-7; TRBD2 matches 11 bases. The junction had 7 bases not matched to a gene; V was cut back by 3 bases and J by 6 bases. The CDR3 spans 15 residues. CDR1 and CDR2 from the germline V gene are SNHLY and FYNNEI. The DNA for the CDR3 is TGTGCCAGCAGTGATGTAGCGGGGGGGCCGGGCGAGCAGTACTTC. This sequence encodes CASSDVAGGPGEQYF.

On this clone: At one of its ends the junction is not consistent with the germline gene, which may arise from a read error. Other DNA variants within this sample encode the same CDR3. The chain couples TRBV7-8 to TRBJ2-2, with 9 bases lining up with TRBD1. The length of the CDR3 is 15 residues. Germline V lookup: CDR1 SGHVS, CDR2 FQNEAQ. The CDR3 spells CASSPPGQGTGELFF. The DNA of the CDR3 is TGTGCCAGCAGCCCACCGGGACAGGGCACCGGGGAGCTGTTCTTT. Filled out from reference TRBV7-8 and TRBJ2-2, the complete variable domain reads GAGVSQSPRYKVAKRGQDVALRCDPISGHVSLFWYQQALGQGPEFLTYFQNEAQLDKSGLPSDRFFAERPEGSVSTLKIQRTQQEDSAVYLCASSPPGQGTGELFFGEGSRLTVL.

The chain couples TRBV10-3 to TRBJ1-2, with D hard to call. Per germline, CDR1 ENHRY and CDR2 SYGVKD. CDR3 size: 14 residues. Trimming stripped 1 base from V and 8 bases from J, with 14 bases between. The CDR3 sequence is CAISEFSRMRGYTF. CDR3 nucleotide sequence: TGTGCCATCAGTGAGTTTTCACGGATGAGGGGCTACACCTTC.

The chain uses TRBV2 and TRBJ2-5; tentative D call: TRBD1 (6 bases). Trimming shortened V by 3 bases and J by 5 bases, and 16 bases separated the two germline ends. The CDR3 runs 15 residues. Germline CDR1 SNHLY, CDR2 FYNNEI. The CDR3 here is CASSDQGNIGETQYF. CDR3 in DNA: TGTGCCAGCAGTGACCAGGGGAACATAGGGGAGACCCAGTACTTC.

The chain employs TRBV6-6 and TRBJ1-2; 11 bases are a match to TRBD1. This CDR3 spans 13 amino acids. In germline, CDR1 is MNHNY, CDR2 SVGAGI (reference sequence). Trimming took 8 bases from V and 11 from J; bases not matched to a gene: 10. CDR3 in DNA: TGTGCCAGCCTAACCGCCGGGACAGGGGGTTACACCTTC. Translation: CASLTAGTGGYTF.

Comments on this clone: The sample carries other DNA sequences with the same CDR3. CDR3: CASSLAGNSPLHF. CDR3 DNA sequence: TGTGCCAGCAGCTTGGCGGGGAATTCACCCCTCCACTTT. The chain uses TRBV5-8 and TRBJ1-6; D remains unclear. Germline CDR1 SGHTS, CDR2 YDEGEE. V lost 0 bases and J lost 7, with 5 bases in between. CDR3 length: 13 residues. Based on the CDR3 plus reference TRBV5-8 and TRBJ1-6, the full variable domain is EAGVTQSPTHLIKTRGQQATLRCSPISGHTSVYWYQQALGLGLQFLLWYDEGEERNRGNFPPRFSGRQFPNYSSELNVNALELEDSALYLCASSLAGNSPLHFGNGTRLTVT.

The rearrangement uses TRBV6-5 and TRBJ2-7; D is perhaps TRBD2 (6 bases). This CDR3 has 15 amino acids. Trimming stripped 6 bases from V and 3 bases from J, with 18 bases between. Germline CDR1 reads MNHEY; CDR2 reads SVGAGI. The CDR3 sequence: CASRGARGAGYEQYF. CDR3 bases: TGTGCCAGCAGAGGGGCCCGGGGAGCGGGCTACGAGCAGTACTTC.

The CDR3 sequence: CASTLAGTRLHEQYF. The CDR3 coding sequence is TGTGCCAGCACCCTAGCCGGGACTAGACTCCACGAGCAGTACTTC. This chain uses TRBV7-2 with TRBJ2-7; 8 nucleotides line up with TRBD2. This CDR3 spans 15 amino acids. Germline V gene data show CDR1 as SGHTA and CDR2 as FQGNSA. Trimming took 7 bases from V and 5 from J; bases not matched to a gene: 13. Together with reference TRBV7-2 and TRBJ2-7, the CDR3 gives the full variable domain: GAGVSQSPSNKVTEKGKDVELRCDPISGHTALYWYRQSLGQGLEFLIYFQGNSAPDKSGLPSDRFSAERTGGSVSTLTIQRTQQEDSAVYLCASTLAGTRLHEQYFGPGTRLTVT.

The V and J genes are TRBV27 and TRBJ1-3; perhaps TRBD1 as D (6 bases). This CDR3 has 18 residues. V was cut by 2 bases and J by 1 base, with 18 bases left in between. CDR1 and CDR2 (germline): MNHEY, SMNVEV (reference sequence). The CDR3 here is CASSLGTPGTSSGNTIYF. DNA of the CDR3: TGTGCCAGCAGTTTAGGGACCCCCGGGACATCATCTGGAAACACCATATATTTT.

The J gene is TRBJ2-2, the V gene TRBV5-6, with 7 bases aligning to TRBD2. This CDR3 contains 15 residues. Germline V gene data show CDR1 as SGHDT and CDR2 as YYEEEE. The J segment lost 5 bases and the V segment lost 2 bases, leaving 6 bases of the junction unmatched. CDR3 protein: CASSFTGGGTGELFF. The CDR3, as DNA: TGTGCCAGCAGCTTCACGGGCGGGGGAACCGGGGAGCTGTTTTTT.

The chain couples TRBV27 to TRBJ1-1; 7 bases align to TRBD1. The V and J ends lost 5 bases and 5 bases, in that order; junction bases with no gene match: 5. This CDR3 spans 13 amino acids. Germline values: CDR1 MNHEY, CDR2 SMNVEV (reference sequence). The CDR3 loop is CASSRQGWTEAFF. CDR3 nucleotides: TGTGCCAGCAGTAGACAGGGATGGACTGAAGCTTTCTTT.

The V call is TRBV5-6, the J call TRBJ1-2; D unclear. CDR1 SGHDT and CDR2 YYEEEE come from the germline V gene. The V end lost 0 bases, the J end lost 8 bases, and 29 bases lay between the germline ends. The CDR3 loop spans 19 amino acids. This chain's CDR3 is CASSLDLGRAVARLHGYTF. Here the CDR3 DNA reads TGTGCCAGCAGCTTGGATCTTGGGAGGGCAGTTGCGAGGCTGCACGGCTACACCTTC.